Below are 5 T cell receptor beta chains sequenced from a single sample in a study of blood T cell repertoires in COVID-19. The protocol was immunoSEQ multiplex PCR, while the TCRdb copy is restricted to in-frame clones and leaves out a portion. The sample contains about 220,000 clones, more than 75% of which appear only once. The material sequenced was peripheral blood. These receptor sequences come from a human donor in a cohort sampled during active COVID-19.

The chain has TRBV4-3 and TRBJ2-1; 14 nucleotides line up with TRBD2. The CDR3 is 18 amino acids. Germline CDR1 and CDR2: LGHNA and YSLEER. Trimming removed 0 bases from V and 4 bases from J; junction bases left unmatched: 5. This CDR3 is CASSQEGRLAGGYNEQFF. DNA for the CDR3: TGCGCCAGCAGCCAAGAGGGCAGACTAGCGGGGGGGTACAATGAGCAGTTCTTC.

The V and J genes are TRBV6-5 and TRBJ1-4, with 8 positions matching TRBD1. V lost 5 bases and J lost 6; bases outside the gene matches: 8. This CDR3 contains 15 residues. The V gene's germline CDR1 is MNHEY and CDR2 SVGAGI. The CDR3 DNA is TGTGCCAGCAGTCTCCCACAGGGGGTTCATGAAAAACTGTTTTTT. This sequence encodes CASSLPQGVHEKLFF.

This sequence joins TRBV7-8 and TRBJ2-5, with D unclear. The CDR3 sequence is 12 residues long. The V and J ends lost 3 bases and 6 bases respectively, with 8 bases between them. CDR1 and CDR2 from the germline V gene are SGHVS and FQNEAQ. The CDR3 region has the DNA TGTGCCAGCAGCTTCCCGGGTCAGACCCAGTACTTC. It yields the protein CASSFPGQTQYF. Based on the CDR3 plus reference TRBV7-8 and TRBJ2-5, the full variable domain is GAGVSQSPRYKVAKRGQDVALRCDPISGHVSLFWYQQALGQGPEFLTYFQNEAQLDKSGLPSDRFFAERPEGSVSTLKIQRTQQEDSAVYLCASSFPGQTQYFGPGTRLLVL.

The chain is built from TRBV9 and TRBJ2-7; weak D call: TRBD1 (5 bases). This CDR3 has 15 amino acids. Germline V gene data show CDR1 as SGDLS and CDR2 as YYNGEE. The V gene lost 3 bases and the J gene lost 6 bases, with 19 bases spanning the gap. The CDR3: CASSGSPQGTGEQYF. CDR3 nucleotides: TGTGCCAGCAGCGGATCCCCGCAGGGTACTGGCGAGCAGTACTTC.

This clone was recorded only once. The rearrangement joins TRBV3-1 (or the pseudogene TRBV3-2) to TRBJ2-7; 7 nucleotides agree with TRBD2. V trimming: 2 bases; J trimming: 2 bases; junction bases outside the gene matches: 3. The CDR3 extends over 14 amino acids. The germline CDR1 and CDR2 sequences are LGHDT and YNNKEL (reference sequence). The CDR3 DNA reads as TGTGCCAGCAGCCAATGGCGGGAGACCTACGAGCAGTACTTC. It yields the protein CASSQWRETYEQYF.